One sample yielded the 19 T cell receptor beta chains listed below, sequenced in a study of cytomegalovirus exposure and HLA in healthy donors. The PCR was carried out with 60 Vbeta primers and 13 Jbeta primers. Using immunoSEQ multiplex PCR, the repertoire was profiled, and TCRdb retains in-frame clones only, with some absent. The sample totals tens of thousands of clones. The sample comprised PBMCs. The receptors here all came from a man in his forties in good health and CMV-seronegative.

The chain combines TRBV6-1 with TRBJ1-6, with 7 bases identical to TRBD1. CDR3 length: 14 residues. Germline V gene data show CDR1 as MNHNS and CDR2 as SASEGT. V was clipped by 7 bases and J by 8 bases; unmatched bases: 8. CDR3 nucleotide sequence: TGTGCCAGCATGGTAGACAGGGTGGATTCACCCCTCCACTTT. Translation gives CASMVDRVDSPLHF.

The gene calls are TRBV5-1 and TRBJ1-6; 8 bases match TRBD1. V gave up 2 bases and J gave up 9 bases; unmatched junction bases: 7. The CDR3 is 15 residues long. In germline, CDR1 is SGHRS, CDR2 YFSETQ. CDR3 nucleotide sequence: TGCGCCAGCAGCTTCACGGGACAGGAGTTTTCACCCCTCCACTTT. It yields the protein CASSFTGQEFSPLHF. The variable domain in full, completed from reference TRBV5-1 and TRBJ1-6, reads KAGVTQTPRYLIKTRGQQVTLSCSPISGHRSVSWYQQTPGQGLQFLFEYFSETQRNKGNFPGRFSGRQFSNSRSEMNVSTLELGDSALYLCASSFTGQEFSPLHFGNGTRLTVT.

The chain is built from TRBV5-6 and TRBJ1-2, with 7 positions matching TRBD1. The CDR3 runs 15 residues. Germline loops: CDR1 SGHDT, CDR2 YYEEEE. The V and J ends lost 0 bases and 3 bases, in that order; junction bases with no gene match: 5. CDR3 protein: CASSLGDRVHYGYTF. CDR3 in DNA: TGTGCCAGCAGCTTGGGAGACAGGGTCCACTATGGCTACACCTTC.

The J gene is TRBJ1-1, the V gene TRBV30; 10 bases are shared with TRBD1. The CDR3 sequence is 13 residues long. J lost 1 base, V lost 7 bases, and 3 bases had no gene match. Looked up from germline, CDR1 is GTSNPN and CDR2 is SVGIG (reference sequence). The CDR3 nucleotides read TGTGCCTCCCGGACAGGGGGGAACACTGAAGCTTTCTTT. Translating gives CASRTGGNTEAFF.

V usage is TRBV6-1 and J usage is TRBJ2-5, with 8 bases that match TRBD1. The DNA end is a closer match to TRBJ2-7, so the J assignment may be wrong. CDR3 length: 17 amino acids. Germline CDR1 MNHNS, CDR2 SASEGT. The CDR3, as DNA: TGTGCCAGCAGTGAAGTGTCGGGCGGATACAGGGGGTACGAGCAGTACTTC. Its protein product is CASSEVSGGYRGYEQYF.

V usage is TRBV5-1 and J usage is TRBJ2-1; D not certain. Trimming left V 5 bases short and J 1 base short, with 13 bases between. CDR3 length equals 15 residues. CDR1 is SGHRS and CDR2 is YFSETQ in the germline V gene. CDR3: CASRETSHSYNEQFF. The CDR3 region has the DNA TGCGCCAGCAGGGAGACGTCCCATTCCTACAATGAGCAGTTCTTC.

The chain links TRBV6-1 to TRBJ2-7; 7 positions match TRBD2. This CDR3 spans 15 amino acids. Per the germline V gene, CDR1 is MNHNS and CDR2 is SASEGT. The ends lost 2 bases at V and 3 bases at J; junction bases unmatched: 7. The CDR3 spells CASSEYGEGLYEQYF. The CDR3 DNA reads TGTGCCAGCAGTGAATACGGGGAGGGGCTCTACGAGCAGTACTTC.

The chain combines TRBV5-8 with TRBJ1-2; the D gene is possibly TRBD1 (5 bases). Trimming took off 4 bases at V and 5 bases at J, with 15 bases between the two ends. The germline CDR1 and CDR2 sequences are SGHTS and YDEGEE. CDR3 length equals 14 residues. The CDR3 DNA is TGTGCCAGCAGCAGGGGCAGAAACTATTATGGCTACACCTTC. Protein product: CASSRGRNYYGYTF.

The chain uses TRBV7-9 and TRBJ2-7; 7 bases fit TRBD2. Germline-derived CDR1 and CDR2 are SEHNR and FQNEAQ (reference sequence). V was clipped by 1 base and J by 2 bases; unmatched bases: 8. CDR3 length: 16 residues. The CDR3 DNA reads TGTGCCAGCAGCTTAGTTGGGGGGGGAGGGGCCTACGAGCAGTACTTC. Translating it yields CASSLVGGGGAYEQYF.

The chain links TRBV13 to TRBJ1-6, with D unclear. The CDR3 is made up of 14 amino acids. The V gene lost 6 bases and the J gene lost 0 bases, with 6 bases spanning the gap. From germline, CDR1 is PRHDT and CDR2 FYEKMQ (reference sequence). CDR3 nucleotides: TGTGCCAGCAGTTCCAGCTCCTATAATTCACCCCTCCACTTT. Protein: CASSSSSYNSPLHF.

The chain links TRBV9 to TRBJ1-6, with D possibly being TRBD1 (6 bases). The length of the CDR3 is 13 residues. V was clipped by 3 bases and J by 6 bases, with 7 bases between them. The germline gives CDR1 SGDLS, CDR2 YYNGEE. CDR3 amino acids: CASSGTANSPLHF. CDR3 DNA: TGTGCCAGCAGCGGGACAGCTAATTCACCCCTCCACTTT.

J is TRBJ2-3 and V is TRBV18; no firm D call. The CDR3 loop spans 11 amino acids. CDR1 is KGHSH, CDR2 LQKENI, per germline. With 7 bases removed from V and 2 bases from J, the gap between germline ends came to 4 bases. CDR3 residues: CASYYTDTQYF. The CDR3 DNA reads TGTGCCAGCTACTACACAGATACGCAGTATTTT.

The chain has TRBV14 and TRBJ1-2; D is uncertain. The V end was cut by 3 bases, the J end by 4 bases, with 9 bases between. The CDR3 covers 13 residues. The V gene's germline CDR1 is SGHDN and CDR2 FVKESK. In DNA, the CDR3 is TGTGCCAGCAGCCATGGAGGACCCTATGGCTACACCTTC. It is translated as CASSHGGPYGYTF.

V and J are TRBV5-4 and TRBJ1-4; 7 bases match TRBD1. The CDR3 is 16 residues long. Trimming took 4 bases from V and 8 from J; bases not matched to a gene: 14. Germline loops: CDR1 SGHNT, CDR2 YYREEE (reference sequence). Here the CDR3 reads CASSRQGSGVREKLFF. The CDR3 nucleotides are TGTGCCAGCAGCAGACAGGGATCGGGCGTTCGGGAAAAACTGTTTTTT.

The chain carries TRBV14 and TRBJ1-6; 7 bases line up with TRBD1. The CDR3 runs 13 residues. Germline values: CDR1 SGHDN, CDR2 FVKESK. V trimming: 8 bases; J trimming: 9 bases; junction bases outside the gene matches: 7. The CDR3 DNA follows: TGTGCCAGCGGACGGGACAGTCGTTCACCCCTCCACTTT. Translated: CASGRDSRSPLHF.

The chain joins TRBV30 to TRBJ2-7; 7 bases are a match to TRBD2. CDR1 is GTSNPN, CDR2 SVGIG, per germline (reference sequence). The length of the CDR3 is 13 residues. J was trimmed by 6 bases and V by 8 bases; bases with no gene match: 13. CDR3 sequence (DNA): TGTGCCGTCGATACGGGACTACAGTCCGAGCAGTACTTC. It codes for CAVDTGLQSEQYF.

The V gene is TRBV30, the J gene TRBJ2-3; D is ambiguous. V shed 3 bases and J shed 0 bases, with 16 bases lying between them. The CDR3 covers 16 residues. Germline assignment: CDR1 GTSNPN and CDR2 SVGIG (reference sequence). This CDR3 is CAWRRTESGSTDTQYF. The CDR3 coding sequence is TGTGCCTGGAGAAGAACAGAGAGTGGTAGCACAGATACGCAGTATTTT. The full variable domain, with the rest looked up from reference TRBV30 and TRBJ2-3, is SQTIHQWPATLVQPVGSPLSLECTVEGTSNPNLYWYRQAAGRGLQLLFYSVGIGQISSEVPQNLSASRPQDRQFILSSKKLLLSDSGFYLCAWRRTESGSTDTQYFGPGTRLTVL.

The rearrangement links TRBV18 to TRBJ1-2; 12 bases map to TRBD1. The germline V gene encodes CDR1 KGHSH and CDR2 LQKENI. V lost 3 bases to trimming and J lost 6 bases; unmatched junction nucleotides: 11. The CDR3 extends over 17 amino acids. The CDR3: CASSPRSGQGAENGYTF. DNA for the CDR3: TGTGCCAGCTCACCGAGATCGGGACAGGGGGCGGAAAATGGCTACACCTTC.

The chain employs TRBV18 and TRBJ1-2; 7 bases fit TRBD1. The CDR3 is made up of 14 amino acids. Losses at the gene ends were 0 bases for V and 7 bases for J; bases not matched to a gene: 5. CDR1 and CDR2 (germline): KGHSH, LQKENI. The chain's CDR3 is CASSPPFTGVGYTF. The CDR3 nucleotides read TGTGCCAGCTCACCACCATTCACAGGGGTTGGCTACACCTTC.